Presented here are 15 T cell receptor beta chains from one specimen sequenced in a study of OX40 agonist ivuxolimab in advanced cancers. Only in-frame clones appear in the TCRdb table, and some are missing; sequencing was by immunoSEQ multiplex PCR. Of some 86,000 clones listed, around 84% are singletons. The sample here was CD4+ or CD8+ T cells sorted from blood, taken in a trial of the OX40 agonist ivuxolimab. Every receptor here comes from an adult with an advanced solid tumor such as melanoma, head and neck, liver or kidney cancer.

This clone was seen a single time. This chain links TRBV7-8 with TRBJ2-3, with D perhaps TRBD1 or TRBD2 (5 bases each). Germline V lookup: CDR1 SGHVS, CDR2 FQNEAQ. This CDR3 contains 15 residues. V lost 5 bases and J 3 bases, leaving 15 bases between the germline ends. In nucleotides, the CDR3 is TGTGCCAGCAGCGACAGACGTGGACTGACAGATACGCAGTATTTT. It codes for CASSDRRGLTDTQYF.

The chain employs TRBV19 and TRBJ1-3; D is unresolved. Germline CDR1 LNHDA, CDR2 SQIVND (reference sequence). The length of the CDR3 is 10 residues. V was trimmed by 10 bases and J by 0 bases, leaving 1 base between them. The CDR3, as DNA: TGTGCCACCTCTGGAAACACCATATATTTT. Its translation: CATSGNTIYF.

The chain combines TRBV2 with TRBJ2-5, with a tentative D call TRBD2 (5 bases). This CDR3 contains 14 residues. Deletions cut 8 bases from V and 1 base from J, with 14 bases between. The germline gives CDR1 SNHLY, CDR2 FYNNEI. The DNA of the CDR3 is TGTGCCAGCTGGGGAGCGACGGCCCAAGAGACCCAGTACTTC. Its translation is CASWGATAQETQYF.

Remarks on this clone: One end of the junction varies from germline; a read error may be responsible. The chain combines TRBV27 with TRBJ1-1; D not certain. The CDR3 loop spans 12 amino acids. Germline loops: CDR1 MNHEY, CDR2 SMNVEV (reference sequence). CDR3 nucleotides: TGTGCCAGCGGTTTTGGAGTCACGGCGGTTTTCTTT. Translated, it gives CASGFGVTAVFF.

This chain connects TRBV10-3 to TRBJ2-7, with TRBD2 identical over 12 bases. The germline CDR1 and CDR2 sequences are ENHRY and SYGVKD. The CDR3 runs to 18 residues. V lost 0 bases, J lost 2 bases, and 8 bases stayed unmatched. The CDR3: CAISESETSGRGAYEQYF. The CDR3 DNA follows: TGTGCCATCAGTGAGTCCGAGACTAGCGGGAGAGGGGCCTACGAGCAGTACTTC.

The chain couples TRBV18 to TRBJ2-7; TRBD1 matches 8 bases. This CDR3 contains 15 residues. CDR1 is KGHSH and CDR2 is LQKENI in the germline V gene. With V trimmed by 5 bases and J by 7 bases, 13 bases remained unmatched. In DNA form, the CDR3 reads TGTGCCAGCTCATCTAAGACAGGGGCAGAGGTGGAGCAGTACTTC. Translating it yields CASSSKTGAEVEQYF.

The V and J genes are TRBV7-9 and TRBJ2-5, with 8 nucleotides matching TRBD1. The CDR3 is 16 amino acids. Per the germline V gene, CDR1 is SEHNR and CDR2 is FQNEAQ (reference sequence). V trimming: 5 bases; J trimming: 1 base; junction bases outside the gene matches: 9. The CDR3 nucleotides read TGTGCCAGCAGCCCACTGACAGGGGCAGGCCAAGAGACCCAGTACTTC. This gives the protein CASSPLTGAGQETQYF.

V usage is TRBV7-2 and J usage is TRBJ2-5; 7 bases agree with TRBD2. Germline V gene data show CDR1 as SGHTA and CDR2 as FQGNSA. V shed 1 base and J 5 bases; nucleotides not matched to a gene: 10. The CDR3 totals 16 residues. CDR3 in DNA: TGTGCCAGCAGCTTAGTTGGCGGGAGCCCCGGGGAGACCCAGTACTTC. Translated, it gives CASSLVGGSPGETQYF. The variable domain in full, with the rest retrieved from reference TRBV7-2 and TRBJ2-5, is GAGVSQSPSNKVTEKGKDVELRCDPISGHTALYWYRQSLGQGLEFLIYFQGNSAPDKSGLPSDRFSAERTGGSVSTLTIQRTQQEDSAVYLCASSLVGGSPGETQYFGPGTRLLVL.

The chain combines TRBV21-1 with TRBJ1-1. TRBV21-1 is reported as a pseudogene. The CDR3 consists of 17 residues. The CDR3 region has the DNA TGTGCCAGCAGCAAAGATGGGAGGGTAGAGCGGAACACTGAAGCTTTCTTT. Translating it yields CASSKDGRVERNTEAFF.

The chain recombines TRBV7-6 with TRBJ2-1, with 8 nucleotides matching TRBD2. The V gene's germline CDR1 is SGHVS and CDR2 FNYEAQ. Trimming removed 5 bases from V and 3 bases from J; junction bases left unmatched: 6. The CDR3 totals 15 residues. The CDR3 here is CASSPGLEGYNEQFF. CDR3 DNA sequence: TGTGCCAGCAGCCCGGGACTAGAGGGCTACAATGAGCAGTTCTTC. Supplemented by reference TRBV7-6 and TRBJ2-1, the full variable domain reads GAGVSQSPRYKVTKRGQDVALRCDPISGHVSLYWYRQALGQGPEFLTYFNYEAQQDKSGLPNDRFSAERPEGSISTLTIQRTEQRDSAMYRCASSPGLEGYNEQFFGPGTRLTVL.

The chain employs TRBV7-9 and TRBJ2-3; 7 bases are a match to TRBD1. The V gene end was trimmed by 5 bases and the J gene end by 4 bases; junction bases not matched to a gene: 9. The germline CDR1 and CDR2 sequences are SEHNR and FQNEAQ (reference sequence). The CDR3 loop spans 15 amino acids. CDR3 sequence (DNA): TGTGCCAGCAGCCCGGGACAGCCTGGGGCAGATACGCAGTATTTT. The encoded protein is CASSPGQPGADTQYF.

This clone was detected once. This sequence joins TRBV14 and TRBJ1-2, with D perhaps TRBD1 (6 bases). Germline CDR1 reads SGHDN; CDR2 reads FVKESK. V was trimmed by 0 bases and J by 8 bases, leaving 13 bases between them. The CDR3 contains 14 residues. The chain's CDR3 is CASSQDGGHGGYTF. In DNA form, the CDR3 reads TGTGCCAGCAGCCAAGATGGGGGACACGGGGGCTACACCTTC.

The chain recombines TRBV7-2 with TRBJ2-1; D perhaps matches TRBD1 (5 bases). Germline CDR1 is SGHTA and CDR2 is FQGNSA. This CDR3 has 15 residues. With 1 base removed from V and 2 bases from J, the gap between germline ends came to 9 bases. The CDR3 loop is CASSLDQGTYNEQFF. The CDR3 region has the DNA TGTGCCAGCAGCTTAGATCAGGGAACCTACAATGAGCAGTTCTTC.

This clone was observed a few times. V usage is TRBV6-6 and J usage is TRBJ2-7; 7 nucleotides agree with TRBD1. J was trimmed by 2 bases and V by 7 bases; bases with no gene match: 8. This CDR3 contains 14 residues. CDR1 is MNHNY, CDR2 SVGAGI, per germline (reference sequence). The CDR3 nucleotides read TGTGCCAGCACGGATTCCGGACAGGCCTACGAGCAGTACTTC. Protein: CASTDSGQAYEQYF.

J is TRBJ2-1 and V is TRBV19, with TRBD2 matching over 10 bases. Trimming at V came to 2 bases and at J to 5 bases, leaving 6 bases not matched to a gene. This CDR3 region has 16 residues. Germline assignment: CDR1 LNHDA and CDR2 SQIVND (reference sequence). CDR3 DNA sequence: TGTGCCAGTAGTATAAGTAGCGGGGGGATAAACAATGAGCAGTTCTTC. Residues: CASSISSGGINNEQFF.